A single sample gave rise to the 6 T cell receptor beta chains below, sequenced in a study of T cell repertoires in cytomegalovirus infection. One entry per CDR3 protein, called by TCRdb with MiXCR from the reads. Seen here are hundreds of thousands of distinct CDR3 sequences, 33% observed once, and the top ten hold about 20%. No antigen is known for these receptors. This specimen consisted of cultured PBMCs, obtained from culture after CMV antigen stimulation. The receptors were gathered from a human donor in good health (CMV status not recorded). Some clones in this sample may be carry-over from other donors' samples.

The V gene is TRBV12-3 or TRBV12-4, the J gene TRBJ2-2; no reliable D call. The V and J ends lost 2 bases and 8 bases respectively, with 6 bases between them. This CDR3 is 12 amino acids long. This CDR3 reads CASSLLLGELFF. CDR3 bases: TGTGCCAGCAGTTTACTGTTGGGGGAGCTGTTTTTT.

This clonotype has just a few counts. The V call is TRBV6-2 or TRBV6-3, the J call TRBJ2-1; D not resolved. The V end was cut by 8 bases, the J end by 0 bases, with 11 bases between. The germline gives CDR1 MNHEY, CDR2 SVGEGT. CDR3 length: 14 amino acids. DNA of the CDR3: TGTGCCAGCGGGGATTTGAGCTCCTACAATGAGCAGTTCTTC. Protein sequence: CASGDLSSYNEQFF.

This clonotype appeared a few times. The chain has TRBV11-2 and TRBJ2-7, with D perhaps TRBD2 (5 bases). The ends were cut back, 2 bases at V and 7 bases at J, with 15 bases in the middle. There are 14 residues in the CDR3. CDR1 and CDR2 from the germline V gene are SGHAT and FQNNGV. The CDR3 coding sequence is TGTGCCAGCAGCTTAAGGCTCGGGCGCGGGGAGCAGTACTTC. Translating gives CASSLRLGRGEQYF.

V gene TRBV6-6 combines with J gene TRBJ2-1; a possible D gene is TRBD2 (5 bases). The CDR3 covers 14 residues. V was pared by 5 bases and J by 2 bases, with 10 bases between. The germline V gene has CDR1 MNHNY and CDR2 SVGAGI (reference sequence). In DNA form, the CDR3 reads TGTGCCAGCAGTCCGTTGGAGGCCTACAATGAGCAGTTCTTC. It specifies CASSPLEAYNEQFF.

The table lists this clonotype with a count of one. CDR3 in amino acids: CASSPEGGLLSREQYF. The CDR3 DNA reads as TGTGCCAGCAGCCCCGAGGGCGGTTTGCTGTCGCGCGAGCAGTACTTC. The rearrangement links TRBV5-4 to TRBJ2-7; maybe TRBD2 (5 bases). V lost 4 bases to trimming and J lost 6 bases, with 23 bases between them. Per the germline V gene, CDR1 is SGHNT and CDR2 is YYREEE (reference sequence). The CDR3 totals 16 residues.

V usage is TRBV18 and J usage is TRBJ2-1; 10 bases fit TRBD2. The CDR3 is made up of 16 amino acids. Germline loops: CDR1 KGHSH, CDR2 LQKENI. The junction had 8 bases not matched to a gene; V was cut back by 4 bases and J by 5 bases. CDR3 sequence reads: CASSRVAGGYNNEQFF. CDR3 nucleotide sequence: TGTGCCAGCTCACGAGTAGCGGGGGGCTATAACAATGAGCAGTTCTTC.